Listed below are T cell receptor beta chains from one sample, sequenced in a study of cytomegalovirus exposure and HLA in healthy donors. Data came from immunoSEQ multiplex PCR; TCRdb stores just in-frame clones and leaves some out. Of 90,000 to 150,000 clones listed, 70% to 80% were seen once; the top ten hold roughly a sixth. The specimen sequenced was PBMCs. Every receptor here comes from a man in his fifties in good health and CMV-seropositive. Each CDR3 is given with its conserved first and last residue. The order of the fields is D gene, J gene, V gene, CDR3 protein. A D gene is named only where the DNA matches it firmly.

TRBD1	TRBJ2-3	TRBV27	CASSLGQGATDTQYF
-	TRBJ1-2	TRBV5-6	CASSLPGIYGYTF
-	TRBJ2-1	TRBV7-8	CASSLEGLAPNEQFF
-	TRBJ1-5	TRBV7-7	CASSLDGHPIIVSNQPQHF
-	TRBJ1-3	TRBV28	CASSKNRVGNTIYF
TRBD2	TRBJ2-7	TRBV10-2	CASRTGGAYEQYF
-	TRBJ1-1	TRBV11-2	CASSFLQENTEAFF
-	TRBJ1-1	TRBV10-1	CASRTALNTEAFF
TRBD2	TRBJ2-5	TRBV7-2	CASSLTTSGLRETQYF
-	TRBJ2-3	TRBV18	CASSPLNGPGTDTQYF
-	TRBJ1-4	TRBV10-2	CASSDVTQEGEKLFF
TRBD1	TRBJ2-1	TRBV2	CASSVDRGNEQFF
-	TRBJ2-5	TRBV29-1	CSVFIPGDQETQYF
-	TRBJ2-1	TRBV7-9	CASSSYLRPSNNEQFF
TRBD1	TRBJ1-5	TRBV18	CASSTGTVSNQPQHF
-	TRBJ1-1	TRBV10-2	CASRAGWMNTEAFF
TRBD1	TRBJ1-2	TRBV9	CASSSTVGQGIWGYTF
-	TRBJ1-1	TRBV13	CASSPPAGANTEAFF
-	TRBJ1-1	TRBV5-8	CASSSRMNTEAFF
-	TRBJ1-1	TRBV18	CASSPYAGSNTEAFF
-	TRBJ1-1	TRBV6-5	CASSYSGGRNTEAFF
-	TRBJ2-7	TRBV7-2	CASSSREILMRQYF
TRBD1	TRBJ2-4	TRBV19	CASSPTTGGLNIQYF
TRBD1	TRBJ1-4	TRBV7-9	CASSPRDSATNEKLFF
-	-	TRBV7-9	CASSPGRGLAPYEQYF
-	TRBJ1-5	TRBV29-1	CSAQGMGNQPQHF
-	TRBJ2-7	TRBV13	CASSFREQGINEQYF
-	TRBJ1-2	TRBV6-1	CASSESQYGYTF
TRBD1	TRBJ1-1	TRBV29-1	CSVPLRQGASSLNTEAFF
TRBD1	TRBJ2-6	TRBV6-4	CASSDKLQQGASSGANVLTF
-	TRBJ2-6	TRBV9	CASLRDNFNSGANVLTF
TRBD1	TRBJ1-1	TRBV29-1	CSVRQGGDTEAFF
TRBD1	TRBJ2-2	TRBV10-3	CAISESDRDTGELFF
-	TRBJ2-7	TRBV12-5	CASGLVSKQYF
TRBD2	TRBJ2-5	TRBV11-3	CASSFLAGETQYF
TRBD2	TRBJ2-7	TRBV5-1	CASSLALRTSGYSYEQYF
-	TRBJ2-2	TRBV7-2	CASSLGGHGELFF
TRBD2	TRBJ2-3	TRBV19	CASRVLAGPDTQYF
-	TRBJ2-7	TRBV5-4	CASSVDQGFFFEQYF
TRBD1	TRBJ2-3	TRBV10-3	CAISETGADTQYF
TRBD1	TRBJ1-1	TRBV4-3	CASSQVDRENTEAFF
-	TRBJ2-1	TRBV28	CASRWGGSPYNEQFF